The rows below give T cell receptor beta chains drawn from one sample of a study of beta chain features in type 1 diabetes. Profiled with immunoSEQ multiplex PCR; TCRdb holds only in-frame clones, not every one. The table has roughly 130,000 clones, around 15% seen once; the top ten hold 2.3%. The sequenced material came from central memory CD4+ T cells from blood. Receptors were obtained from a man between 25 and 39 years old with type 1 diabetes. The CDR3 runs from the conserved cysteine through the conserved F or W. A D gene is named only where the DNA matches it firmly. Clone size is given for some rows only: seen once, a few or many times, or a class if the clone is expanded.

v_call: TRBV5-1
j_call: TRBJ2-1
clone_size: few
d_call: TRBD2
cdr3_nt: TGCGCCAGCAGCTTGGAGGGGACTAGCGGTGAGCAGTTCTTC
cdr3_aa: CASSLEGTSGEQFF

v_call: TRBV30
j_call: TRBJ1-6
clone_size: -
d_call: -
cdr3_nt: TGTGCCTGGAGTGCGAACAGCGCTTATAATTCACCCCTCCACTTT
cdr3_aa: CAWSANSAYNSPLHF

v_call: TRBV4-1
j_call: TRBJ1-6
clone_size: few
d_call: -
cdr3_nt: TGCGCCAGCAGCCAATTCCGATTCTTAGATGCCAATAATTCACCCCTCCACTTT
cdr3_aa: CASSQFRFLDANNSPLHF

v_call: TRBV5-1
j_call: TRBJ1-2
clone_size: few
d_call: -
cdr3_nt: TGCGCCAGCAGCTTATCCGGGGACTATGGCTACACCTTC
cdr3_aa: CASSLSGDYGYTF

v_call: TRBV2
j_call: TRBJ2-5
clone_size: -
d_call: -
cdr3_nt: TGTGCCAGCAGTTCGGGACCGGGGGTAAGGGAGACCCAGTACTTC
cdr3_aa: CASSSGPGVRETQYF

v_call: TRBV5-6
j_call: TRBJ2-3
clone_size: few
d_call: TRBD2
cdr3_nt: TGTGCCAGCAGCGGGAGGCGAGCGGGGACGCGCACAGATACGCAGTATTTT
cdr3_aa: CASSGRRAGTRTDTQYF

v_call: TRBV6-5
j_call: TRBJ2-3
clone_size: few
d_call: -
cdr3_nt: TGTGCCAGCAGTTACGTGGGACTCAGCACAGATACGCAGTATTTT
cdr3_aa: CASSYVGLSTDTQYF

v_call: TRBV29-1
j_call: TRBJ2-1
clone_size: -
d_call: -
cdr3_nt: TGCAGCGTTGCGAGGACGATGGGTGAGGGACAGTTCTTC
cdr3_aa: CSVARTMGEGQFF

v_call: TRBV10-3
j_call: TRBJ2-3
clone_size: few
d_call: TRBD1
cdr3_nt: TGTGCCATCAGGACGGGACAGGGGGCAGGGGCAGATACGCAGTATTTT
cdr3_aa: CAIRTGQGAGADTQYF

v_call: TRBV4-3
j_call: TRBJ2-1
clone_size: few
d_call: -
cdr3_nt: TGCGCCAGCAGCCACCTTTTCCTCCGGGGGACTCACAATGAGCAGTTCTTC
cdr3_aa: CASSHLFLRGTHNEQFF

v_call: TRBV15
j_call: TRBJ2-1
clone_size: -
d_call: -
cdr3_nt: TGTGCCACCAGCAGGCGGTCAGGGGGGACCAATGAGCAGTTCTTC
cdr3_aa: CATSRRSGGTNEQFF

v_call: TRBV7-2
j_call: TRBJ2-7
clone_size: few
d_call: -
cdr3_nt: TGTGCCAGCAGCTTAGTTCCGGGACCTATCGACGAGCAGTACTTC
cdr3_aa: CASSLVPGPIDEQYF

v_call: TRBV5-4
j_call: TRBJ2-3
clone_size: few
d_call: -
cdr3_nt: TGTGCCAGCAGCTTGGTGAGGAGGACTAGCACAGATACGCAGTATTTT
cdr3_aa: CASSLVRRTSTDTQYF

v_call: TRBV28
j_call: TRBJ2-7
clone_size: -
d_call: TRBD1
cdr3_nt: TGTGCCAGCAGACCGGGGACAGGGGTCTACGAGCAGTACTTC
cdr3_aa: CASRPGTGVYEQYF

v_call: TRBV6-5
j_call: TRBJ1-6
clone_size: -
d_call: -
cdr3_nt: TGTGCCAGCACCCCAATCGGACAGTCCCCCCTCCACTTT
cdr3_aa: CASTPIGQSPLHF

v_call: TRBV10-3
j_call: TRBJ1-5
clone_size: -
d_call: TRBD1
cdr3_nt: TGTGCCATCAGTGAACCCGACAGGGGGGATCAGCCCCAGCATTTT
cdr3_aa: CAISEPDRGDQPQHF

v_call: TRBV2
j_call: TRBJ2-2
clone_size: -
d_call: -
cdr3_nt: TGTGCCAGCAGTGAGGGACATTCGAACACCGGGGAGCTGTTTTTT
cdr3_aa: CASSEGHSNTGELFF

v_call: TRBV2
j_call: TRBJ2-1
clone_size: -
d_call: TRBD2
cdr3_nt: TGTGCCAGCAGTCAGCGGGAAGGCTGGGATGAGCAGTTCTTC
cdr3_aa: CASSQREGWDEQFF

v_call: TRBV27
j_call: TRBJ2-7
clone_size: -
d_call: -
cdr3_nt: TGTGCCAGCAGTTCCTACTACGAGCAGTACTTC
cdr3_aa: CASSSYYEQYF

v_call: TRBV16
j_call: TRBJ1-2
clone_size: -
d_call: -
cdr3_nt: TGTGCCAGCAGCCAAACCAGGGGTTCGAACTATGGCTACACCTTC
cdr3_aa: CASSQTRGSNYGYTF

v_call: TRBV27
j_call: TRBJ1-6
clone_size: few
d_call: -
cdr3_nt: TGTGCCAGCAGTTTAGAACCCCTCCACTTT
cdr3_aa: CASSLEPLHF

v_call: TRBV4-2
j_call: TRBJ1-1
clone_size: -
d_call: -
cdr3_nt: TGTGCCAGCAGCCAAGATCCGGAGGGGAACACTGAAGCTTTCTTT
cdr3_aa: CASSQDPEGNTEAFF